This is a list of T cell receptor beta chains from one sample in a study of shared clonotypes between healthy human individuals. Using immunoSEQ multiplex PCR, the repertoire was profiled, and TCRdb retains in-frame clones only, with some absent. The sample lists about 490,000 clones; over 65% were seen once. Sample: PBMCs. The origin of the receptors is a woman in her 40s in good health. Some clones in this sample may be carry-over from other donors' samples. The CDR3 runs from the conserved cysteine through the conserved F or W. A D gene is named only where the DNA matches it firmly. Only some rows state a clone size, as once, few, many or a class for expanded clones.

>-|TRBV5-1|TRBD1|TRBJ1-3
CASSSSGTGTGNTIYF
TGCGCCAGCAGCAGTTCCGGGACAGGGACTGGAAACACCATATATTTT
>few|TRBV30|-|TRBJ1-2
CAWSVSGAGYTF
TGTGCCTGGAGTGTATCCGGGGCTGGCTACACCTTC
>-|TRBV4-1|TRBD1|TRBJ2-7
CASSSRDRGYEQYF
TGCGCCAGCAGCAGCCGGGACAGGGGCTACGAGCAGTACTTC
>-|TRBV7-2|-|TRBJ2-6
CASSSAGGTSGANVLTF
TGTGCCAGCAGCTCAGCTGGCGGGACATCTGGGGCCAACGTCCTGACTTTC
>-|TRBV4-3|TRBD2|TRBJ2-7
CASSQALAGVTYEQYF
TGCGCCAGCAGCCAGGCCCTAGCGGGAGTAACGTACGAGCAGTACTTC
>-|TRBV28|-|TRBJ1-4
CASTRQRVSEKLFF
TGTGCCAGCACCCGACAGCGGGTCTCTGAAAAACTGTTTTTT
>-|TRBV18|TRBD1|TRBJ1-5
CASSPGRTGNQPQHF
TGTGCCAGCTCACCGGGTCGGACAGGGAATCAGCCCCAGCATTTT
>-|TRBV19|-|TRBJ1-1
CASSILGTEAFF
TGTGCCAGTAGTATATTAGGAACTGAAGCTTTCTTT
>-|TRBV6-1|TRBD1|TRBJ2-7
CASRRQGGGEQYF
TGTGCCAGCAGACGACAGGGGGGAGGCGAGCAGTACTTC
>-|TRBV6-1|-|TRBJ2-5
CASSEAGLKETQYF
TGTGCCAGCAGTGAAGCAGGGCTCAAAGAGACCCAGTACTTC
>-|TRBV10-3|TRBD1|TRBJ1-2
CAISERDRDNYGYTF
TGTGCCATCAGTGAGCGGGACAGGGATAACTATGGCTACACCTTC
>-|TRBV2|TRBD1|TRBJ1-5
CASGTGILQPQHF
TGTGCCAGCGGGACAGGGATTCTTCAGCCCCAGCATTTT
>-|TRBV5-1|-|TRBJ2-7
CASSRTAPDVGLNEQYF
TGCGCCAGCAGCAGAACAGCTCCGGACGTCGGGTTGAACGAGCAGTACTTC
>-|TRBV25-1|-|TRBJ1-1
CASSEEGRGGSEAFF
TGTGCCAGCAGTGAGGAGGGACGGGGGGGCTCTGAAGCTTTCTTT
>few|TRBV5-1|-|TRBJ2-3
CASSLAGVSTDTQYF
TGCGCCAGCAGCTTGGCCGGAGTCAGCACAGATACGCAGTATTTT
>-|TRBV28|TRBD1|TRBJ2-5
CASSQGTGWGETQYF
TGTGCCAGCAGCCAGGGGACAGGGTGGGGGGAGACCCAGTACTTC
>-|TRBV6-4|-|TRBJ2-3
CASSVEQTSTDTQYF
TGTGCCAGCAGCGTCGAACAGACTAGCACAGATACGCAGTATTTT